These 27 T cell receptor beta chains share one sample of origin, sequenced in a study of T-cell reconstitution after alpha-beta-depleted transplantation in children. Construction of the TCRbeta library involved unique molecular identifiers. MiXCR, run by TCRdb on the PCR reads, gives a single entry per CDR3 protein. The profile shows about 870,000 distinct CDR3 sequences, 15% to 20% of them singletons. This specimen was PBMCs, mostly from graft donor cells, taken 360 days after TCRalphabeta/CD19-depleted stem cell transplant. Receptors originate from a male patient under 18 who had a stem cell transplant for acute lymphoblastic leukemia, so the T cells may come from the graft donor.

In this sample, this clonotype turned up many times. The rearrangement uses TRBV12-3 or TRBV12-4 and TRBJ2-1, with no clear D. Trimming pared 8 bases from V and 2 bases from J, leaving 10 bases between. The CDR3 spans 13 residues. CDR3 DNA: TGTGCCAGCGGGCCATATACCTACAATGAGCAGTTCTTC. Its protein product is CASGPYTYNEQFF.

V is TRBV7-8 and J is TRBJ1-2, with D possibly being TRBD1 (5 bases). V dropped 1 base and J dropped 7 bases, with 13 bases sitting between them. Germline values: CDR1 SGHVS, CDR2 FQNEAQ. This CDR3 comprises 14 residues. CDR3 DNA: TGTGCCAGCAGCTTAGGAGTGAAGGGGAGTGGCTACACCTTC. It codes for CASSLGVKGSGYTF.

This clonotype appeared once. The DNA of the CDR3 is TGTGCCGCAGGGGTCCGGAGGGAGACCCAGTACTTC. Amino acids: CAAGVRRETQYF. The chain uses TRBV7-9 and TRBJ2-5, with D perhaps matching TRBD1 (6 bases). Germline CDR1 SEHNR, CDR2 FQNEAQ (reference sequence). Trimming stripped 11 bases from V and 5 bases from J, with 15 bases between. The CDR3 runs 12 residues.

The chain couples TRBV3-1 to TRBJ2-1; TRBD1 matches at 8 bases. The germline gives CDR1 LGHDT, CDR2 YNNKEL (reference sequence). J gave up 16 bases and V 4 bases, and 9 bases lay outside the gene matches. This CDR3 region has 12 residues. CDR3 in amino acids: CASSPEGDRKFF. The CDR3, as DNA: TGTGCCAGCAGCCCGGAGGGGGACAGGAAATTCTTC.

CDR3 sequence (DNA): TGTGCCAGCAGCTTAGATCCCTATGGCTACACCTTC. Translated, it gives CASSLDPYGYTF. The V gene is TRBV11-2, the J gene TRBJ1-2; D ambiguous. The CDR3 totals 12 residues. Trimming took 0 bases from V and 4 from J, leaving 3 bases between them. Germline CDR1 is SGHAT and CDR2 is FQNNGV.

This chain links TRBV25-1 with TRBJ1-1; perhaps TRBD1 as D (5 bases). Germline V gene lookup returns CDR1 MGHDK and CDR2 SYGVNS. The V and J ends lost 8 bases and 5 bases respectively, with 18 bases between them. This CDR3 spans 14 amino acids. The CDR3 sequence is CASGPTGARTEAFF. CDR3 DNA: TGTGCCAGCGGCCCAACAGGAGCCAGGACTGAAGCTTTCTTT.

This clonotype was counted only a few times. The rearrangement links TRBV10-3 to TRBJ2-1; no firm D call. V dropped 5 bases and J dropped 0 bases, with 8 bases sitting between them. The CDR3 consists of 14 residues. Germline V gene lookup returns CDR1 ENHRY and CDR2 SYGVKD. The CDR3 is CAISRISSYNEQFF. CDR3 nucleotides: TGTGCCATCAGTCGAATAAGCTCCTACAATGAGCAGTTCTTC.

This clonotype was seen more than once but under ten times. V and J are TRBV7-8 and TRBJ2-1; 10 bases match TRBD2. Trimming removed 8 bases from V and 2 bases from J; junction bases left unmatched: 18. The CDR3 consists of 19 residues. CDR1 is SGHVS and CDR2 is FQNEAQ in the germline V gene. DNA for the CDR3: TGTGCCAGCTATAGTTCGGCTAGCGGGAGCAAGTTCGCCTACAATGAGCAGTTCTTC. This gives the protein CASYSSASGSKFAYNEQFF.

This clonotype was found many times. The J gene is TRBJ2-1, the V gene TRBV5-1; 10 positions match TRBD2. Germline loops: CDR1 SGHRS, CDR2 YFSETQ. The CDR3 runs to 15 residues. J gave up 8 bases and V 1 base, and 6 bases lay outside the gene matches. CDR3 nucleotides: TGCGCCAGCAGCTTGCTAGCGGGAGAATTCGATGAGCAGTTCTTC. It yields the protein CASSLLAGEFDEQFF.

This clonotype was detected a few times. The V call is TRBV4-1, the J call TRBJ2-7, with 8 bases matching TRBD1. Losses at the gene ends were 4 bases for V and 5 bases for J; bases not matched to a gene: 7. The CDR3 sequence is 14 residues long. Germline V lookup: CDR1 MGHRA, CDR2 YSYEKL. CDR3 coding DNA: TGCGCCAGCAGCCTTCAGACAGGGGTCCACGAGCAGTACTTC. It yields the protein CASSLQTGVHEQYF.

This clonotype was seen only a few times. The rearrangement uses TRBV12-5 and TRBJ2-7; 13 bases align to TRBD2. The CDR3 is made up of 18 amino acids. The V gene's germline CDR1 is LGHNT and CDR2 FRNRAP. The V segment lost 2 bases and the J segment 6 bases; nucleotides outside the gene matches: 13. The CDR3 sequence: CASGLPPGLAGVESEQYF. The CDR3 DNA reads TGTGCTAGTGGTTTGCCCCCCGGACTAGCGGGAGTGGAATCCGAGCAGTACTTC.

There are a few counts of this clonotype. CDR3 nucleotides: TGCGCCAGCAGCCAAAGGGGCCTCGAAGTAGCGGGATACAATGAGCAGTTCTTC. It encodes CASSQRGLEVAGYNEQFF. J is TRBJ2-1 and V is TRBV4-1; 8 bases are shared with TRBD2. The CDR3 length is 18 residues. Trimming cost V 2 bases and J 4 bases; bases outside gene matches: 13. Germline lookup yields CDR1 MGHRA and CDR2 YSYEKL.

The CDR3 sequence: CASSFSVLVSGEQFF. For the CDR3, the DNA is TGTGCCAGCAGTTTTTCAGTGCTAGTAAGTGGGGAGCAGTTCTTC. The rearrangement links TRBV27 to TRBJ2-1; unclear D gene. V gave up 3 bases and J gave up 10 bases, with 19 bases separating them. Germline loops: CDR1 MNHEY, CDR2 SMNVEV (reference sequence). This CDR3 has 15 residues.

This clonotype occurred many times. The V and J genes are TRBV7-8 and TRBJ2-5, with 7 bases fitting TRBD1. In germline, CDR1 is SGHVS, CDR2 FQNEAQ. The CDR3 spans 14 residues. J lost 7 bases, V lost 3 bases, and 8 bases had no gene match. This chain's CDR3 is CASSLTGPSGTQYF. CDR3 in DNA: TGTGCCAGCAGCTTGACAGGGCCATCGGGGACCCAGTACTTC.

This chain connects TRBV5-5 to TRBJ1-5; 8 bases map to TRBD1. The CDR3 extends over 17 amino acids. Trimming at V came to 2 bases and at J to 3 bases, leaving 10 bases not matched to a gene. Germline V gene sequence: CDR1 SGHKS, CDR2 YYEKEE (reference sequence). The CDR3 nucleotides read TGTGCCAGCAGCTTCGAGGCCGGGACAGGTGACAATCAGCCCCAGCATTTT. Protein sequence: CASSFEAGTGDNQPQHF.

The V call is TRBV10-3, the J call TRBJ2-7; possibly TRBD1 for D (6 bases). The V and J ends lost 0 bases and 5 bases respectively, with 8 bases between them. The CDR3 is made up of 13 amino acids. Germline V CDR1 and CDR2: ENHRY, SYGVKD. CDR3 nucleotides: TGTGCCATCAGTGAGTCGACAGGCGACGAGCAGTACTTC. Its protein is CAISESTGDEQYF.

The chain combines TRBV9 with TRBJ1-1; possible D gene TRBD1, 6 bases. The germline gives CDR1 SGDLS, CDR2 YYNGEE. Trimming took 5 bases from V and 1 from J, leaving 15 bases between them. The CDR3 has 15 residues. CDR3 sequence reads: CASRPMGGRNTEAFF. The CDR3, as DNA: TGTGCCAGCAGGCCCATGGGGGGGCGGAACACTGAAGCTTTCTTT. Variable domain in full (rest from reference TRBV9 and TRBJ1-1): DSGVTQTPKHLITATGQRVTLRCSPRSGDLSVYWYQQSLDQGLQFLIQYYNGEERAKGNILERFSAQQFPDLHSELNLSSLELGDSALYFCASRPMGGRNTEAFFGQGTRLTVV.

The table lists this clonotype with a few counts. The V and J genes are TRBV12-3 or TRBV12-4 and TRBJ2-2; D uncertain. This CDR3 has 13 amino acids. Trimming took off 4 bases at V and 7 bases at J, with 10 bases between the two ends. The CDR3 bases are TGTGCCAGCAGTTCTACCACGGTCGGGGAGCTGTTTTTT. Residues: CASSSTTVGELFF.

This chain connects TRBV7-8 to TRBJ2-7, with 11 nucleotides matching TRBD1. In germline, CDR1 is SGHVS, CDR2 FQNEAQ. This CDR3 spans 16 amino acids. V dropped 5 bases and J dropped 2; count of bases not matched to a gene: 8. CDR3 sequence reads: CASSPSGTGGAYEQYF. In DNA, the CDR3 is TGTGCCAGCAGCCCTTCCGGGACAGGGGGGGCCTACGAGCAGTACTTC.

A few counts support this clonotype. The chain has TRBV20-1 and TRBJ2-1, with D possibly TRBD2 on 5 matching bases. CDR1 is DFQATT, CDR2 SNEGSKA, per germline (reference sequence). The CDR3 is 11 residues long. V lost 5 bases to trimming and J lost 10 bases, with 12 bases between them. This chain's CDR3 is CSARSKREQFF. As DNA, the CDR3 is TGCAGTGCTCGATCCAAGCGGGAGCAGTTCTTC.

This clonotype was observed many times. V usage is TRBV5-1 and J usage is TRBJ2-1, with 9 bases identical to TRBD2. Germline CDR1 and CDR2: SGHRS and YFSETQ. The length of the CDR3 is 15 residues. V trimming: 2 bases; J trimming: 8 bases; junction bases outside the gene matches: 8. Here the CDR3 reads CASSFGGREYDEQFF. The CDR3 DNA reads TGCGCCAGCAGCTTCGGCGGGAGGGAGTACGATGAGCAGTTCTTC.

At least ten counts were recorded for this clonotype. This chain joins TRBV10-1 and TRBJ2-3, with a possible D match to TRBD2 (5 bases). Trimming took 6 bases from V and 0 from J, leaving 19 bases between them. This CDR3 spans 17 amino acids. Germline assignment: CDR1 WNHNN and CDR2 SYGVQD (reference sequence). The CDR3 protein is CASSDYRASPSTDTQYF. CDR3 bases: TGCGCCAGCAGCGACTACCGGGCCAGCCCTAGCACAGATACGCAGTATTTT.

This clonotype was detected only a few times. The gene calls are TRBV9 and TRBJ1-1; D gene ambiguous. V shed 3 bases and J shed 1 base, with 10 bases lying between them. The CDR3 is made up of 14 amino acids. Germline loops: CDR1 SGDLS, CDR2 YYNGEE. The CDR3 protein is CASSAGWGNTEAFF. The CDR3 DNA reads TGTGCCAGCAGCGCGGGGTGGGGGAACACTGAAGCTTTCTTT.

The chain couples TRBV12-3 or TRBV12-4 to TRBJ2-1; unclear D gene. The CDR3 covers 15 residues. V was clipped by 3 bases and J by 0 bases, with 9 bases between them. The CDR3 sequence: CASSFSRNSYNEQFF. CDR3 nucleotides: TGTGCCAGCAGTTTCTCCAGAAACTCCTACAATGAGCAGTTCTTC.

The chain uses TRBV11-2 and TRBJ2-2, with 7 bases identical to TRBD1. Germline values: CDR1 SGHAT, CDR2 FQNNGV. Losses at the gene ends were 6 bases for V and 2 bases for J; bases not matched to a gene: 3. The CDR3 loop spans 14 amino acids. For the CDR3, the DNA is TGTGCCAGCAGGACAGGGCCTAACACCGGGGAGCTGTTTTTT. Protein sequence: CASRTGPNTGELFF.

The chain combines TRBV5-1 with TRBJ2-7, with TRBD1 matching over 7 bases. J was trimmed by 1 base and V by 0 bases; bases with no gene match: 7. The CDR3 loop spans 16 amino acids. The germline V gene encodes CDR1 SGHRS and CDR2 YFSETQ. CDR3 bases: TGCGCCAGCAGCTTGGCCTTAACAGGGGTGTCCTACGAGCAGTACTTC. Translation gives CASSLALTGVSYEQYF.

The chain joins TRBV4-2 to TRBJ2-3; a weak D match, TRBD2 (6 bases). Per the germline V gene, CDR1 is LGHNA and CDR2 is YNFKEQ. The germline V and J ends were trimmed by 0 bases and 0 bases, with 10 bases remaining between them. The CDR3 runs to 16 residues. The CDR3 here is CASSQDRGSSTDTQYF. CDR3 nucleotide sequence: TGTGCCAGCAGCCAAGATCGGGGGAGCAGCACAGATACGCAGTATTTT.